These T cell receptor beta chains were read from a single sample in a study of blood T cell repertoires in COVID-19. Repertoires were generated with immunoSEQ multiplex PCR, while TCRdb's copy carries only in-frame clones and drops some. The sample shows some 24,000 clones, about nine tenths of them seen only once. The sequenced material came from peripheral blood. The receptors come from a man aged 45-60 years with active COVID-19. The CDR3 runs from the conserved cysteine through the conserved F or W. Fields, in order: D gene, clone size, J gene, V gene, CDR3 protein, CDR3 DNA. The D gene is left open where the match is weak. Clone size is shown for a subset of rows, as once, few, many or a class of expanded clone.

. | . | TRBJ1-6 | TRBV7-9 | CASSLLGGARHF | TGTGCCAGCAGCTTATTAGGAGGGGCAAGGCACTTT
TRBD2 | . | TRBJ2-5 | TRBV6-4 | CASSYGRAGETQYF | TGTGCCAGCAGTTACGGGAGGGCAGGGGAGACCCAGTACTTC
. | . | TRBJ1-1 | TRBV7-2 | CASSLNGVPTEAFF | TGTGCCAGCAGCTTAAACGGGGTCCCCACTGAAGCTTTCTTT
. | . | TRBJ1-6 | TRBV5-1 | CASSRTDSSYNSPLHF | TGCGCCAGCAGCCGGACAGACAGCTCCTATAATTCACCCCTCCACTTT
TRBD2 | . | TRBJ2-1 | TRBV29-1 | CSVEEHLAGGHNEQFF | TGCAGCGTTGAAGAGCACCTAGCGGGGGGTCACAATGAGCAGTTCTTC
. | once | TRBJ2-5 | TRBV11-3 | CASSLGVMGRSETQYF | TGTGCCAGCAGCTTAGGGGTTATGGGGCGCTCGGAGACCCAGTACTTC
TRBD1 | . | TRBJ2-7 | TRBV11-3 | CASSLGRDRGPWEQYF | TGTGCCAGCAGCTTAGGACGGGACAGGGGGCCTTGGGAGCAGTACTTC
. | . | TRBJ2-3 | TRBV12-3/TRBV12-4 | CASRGTGHTQYF | TGTGCCAGCAGAGGGACTGGACATACGCAGTATTTT
. | . | TRBJ1-1 | TRBV30 | CAWAGRTEAFF | TGTGCCTGGGCAGGGCGCACTGAAGCTTTCTTT
TRBD2 | . | TRBJ2-4 | TRBV5-1 | CASSLIPGGKNIQYF | TGCGCCAGCAGCTTGATACCGGGAGGCAAAAACATTCAGTACTTC
. | . | TRBJ2-1 | TRBV6-5 | CASAKSTYNEQFF | TGTGCCAGCGCTAAATCAACCTACAATGAGCAGTTCTTC
TRBD1 | once | TRBJ2-5 | TRBV4-2 | CASSQRQGAGETQYF | TGTGCCAGCAGCCAACGACAGGGGGCCGGAGAGACCCAGTACTTC
. | . | TRBJ2-2 | TRBV10-3 | CAIRQASGELFF | TGTGCCATCAGACAGGCCAGCGGGGAGCTGTTTTTT
TRBD2 | . | TRBJ2-3 | TRBV4-2 | CASSQVTSGTDTQYF | TGTGCCAGCAGCCAGGTGACTAGCGGCACAGATACGCAGTATTTT
. | . | TRBJ2-1 | TRBV3-1/TRBV3-2 | CASSNLAREQFF | TGTGCCAGCAGCAACCTAGCGAGGGAGCAGTTCTTC
TRBD2 | . | TRBJ2-1 | TRBV5-1 | CASSSTSGLYNEQFF | TGCGCCAGCAGCTCCACTAGCGGCCTATACAATGAGCAGTTCTTC
. | few | TRBJ1-1 | TRBV19 | CASSIGLAAEAFF | TGTGCCAGTAGTATAGGATTAGCCGCTGAAGCTTTCTTT
TRBD1 | . | TRBJ2-3 | TRBV7-2 | CASSSGQGRTDTQYF | TGTGCCAGCAGCTCCGGACAGGGGCGCACAGATACGCAGTATTTT
TRBD2 | . | TRBJ2-3 | TRBV11-2 | CASSRTSGGGDTQYF | TGTGCCAGCAGCCGGACTAGCGGGGGTGGAGATACGCAGTATTTT
. | . | TRBJ1-5 | TRBV30 | CAWSSSTSDQPQHF | TGTGCCTGGAGTTCCTCAACATCCGATCAGCCCCAGCATTTT
TRBD1 | . | TRBJ2-7 | TRBV9 | CASSPRTGPPYEQYF | TGTGCCAGCAGCCCCCGGACAGGACCGCCCTACGAGCAGTACTTC
TRBD2 | . | TRBJ2-2 | TRBV6-1 | CASSEEGLAGVRTGELFF | TGTGCCAGCAGTGAAGAAGGACTAGCGGGGGTTCGGACCGGGGAGCTGTTTTTT
. | . | TRBJ1-5 | TRBV28 | CASGGEGLQPQHF | TGTGCCAGCGGTGGGGAGGGGTTGCAGCCCCAGCATTTT
TRBD1 | . | TRBJ2-5 | TRBV7-8 | CASSSGQGQETQYF | TGTGCCAGCAGCTCCGGACAGGGCCAAGAGACCCAGTACTTC
TRBD1 | once | TRBJ2-7 | TRBV30 | CAWSEGAGYEQYF | TGTGCCTGGAGTGAGGGGGCGGGCTACGAGCAGTACTTC
TRBD2 | once | TRBJ2-5 | TRBV5-1 | CASSLGLAGVGGETQYF | TGCGCCAGCAGCTTGGGCCTAGCGGGGGTCGGGGGAGAGACCCAGTACTTC
. | . | TRBJ2-2 | TRBV2 | CASTLLVSTGELFF | TGTGCCAGCACCCTACTAGTTTCCACCGGGGAGCTGTTTTTT
TRBD1 | . | TRBJ1-4 | TRBV28 | CASSNLQGAVREKLFF | TGTGCCAGCAGTAACCTCCAGGGGGCGGTCAGAGAAAAACTGTTTTTT
TRBD1 | few | TRBJ1-2 | TRBV2 | CASSVGRGTYGYTF | TGTGCCAGCAGTGTAGGCAGGGGGACCTATGGCTACACCTTC
. | few | TRBJ2-2 | TRBV11-2 | CASSLRPGNTGELFF | TGTGCCAGCAGCCTGCGTCCAGGGAACACCGGGGAGCTGTTTTTT
TRBD2 | . | TRBJ2-2 | TRBV6-2/TRBV6-3 | CASSLSGGALTGELFF | TGTGCCAGCAGCCTTAGCGGGGGGGCTTTAACCGGGGAGCTGTTTTTT
. | . | TRBJ2-2 | TRBV2 | CASSLGSDTGELFF | TGTGCCAGCAGTCTAGGTAGCGACACCGGGGAGCTGTTTTTT
. | . | TRBJ2-2 | TRBV7-3 | CASSPSRANTGELFF | TGTGCCAGCAGCCCCTCCAGGGCCAACACCGGGGAGCTGTTTTTT
. | . | TRBJ2-7 | TRBV27 | CASSPRRQGLYEQYF | TGTGCCAGCAGTCCTCGAAGACAGGGACTCTACGAGCAGTACTTC
. | . | TRBJ2-7 | TRBV5-1 | CASSLASGDHEQYF | TGCGCCAGCAGCTTGGCCTCGGGGGACCACGAGCAGTACTTC
. | . | TRBJ2-2 | TRBV4-3 | CASSRQGASAGTGELFF | TGCGCCAGCAGCCGCCAAGGGGCAAGCGCAGGGACCGGGGAGCTGTTTTTT
. | . | TRBJ2-3 | TRBV5-1 | CASSLEGDSTDTQYF | TGCGCCAGCAGCTTGGAGGGGGATAGCACAGATACGCAGTATTTT
. | . | TRBJ2-3 | TRBV7-2 | CASSLEGGGRDTQYF | TGTGCCAGCAGCTTAGAAGGGGGAGGGCGGGATACGCAGTATTTT
TRBD1 | . | TRBJ2-1 | TRBV27 | CASSLTGTGSNEQFF | TGTGCCAGCAGTTTAACCGGGACAGGAAGCAATGAGCAGTTCTTC
. | . | TRBJ2-3 | TRBV6-2/TRBV6-3 | CASSHLRADTQYF | TGTGCCAGCAGCCACCTTCGAGCGGATACGCAGTATTTT
TRBD1 | . | TRBJ2-1 | TRBV11-3 | CASSLDRGQIYEQFF | TGTGCCAGCAGCTTAGACAGGGGGCAGATCTATGAGCAGTTCTTC
. | . | TRBJ2-2 | TRBV5-1 | CAVGQANTGELFF | TGCGCCGTGGGACAAGCGAACACCGGGGAGCTGTTTTTT
TRBD1 | . | TRBJ2-3 | TRBV15 | CATSGRTGGSADTQYF | TGTGCCACCAGCGGAAGGACAGGGGGCTCGGCAGATACGCAGTATTTT
TRBD2 | . | TRBJ2-5 | TRBV19 | CASSIYLAGGPETQYF | TGTGCCAGTAGTATCTACTTAGCGGGAGGCCCAGAGACCCAGTACTTC
. | . | TRBJ2-7 | TRBV11-3 | CASSRGATSYEQYF | TGTGCCAGTAGTCGCGGGGCTACCTCCTACGAGCAGTACTTC